This entry lists 6 T cell receptor beta chains sequenced from one sample in a study of OX40 agonist ivuxolimab in advanced cancers. The repertoire was sequenced with immunoSEQ multiplex PCR; TCRdb's copy has only in-frame clones and lacks some. The sample holds 60,000 to 75,000 clones, 80% seen once. Sequences were derived from CD4+ or CD8+ T cells sorted from blood, sampled in a trial of the OX40 agonist ivuxolimab. Receptor source: an adult with an advanced solid tumor such as melanoma, head and neck, liver or kidney cancer.

The rearrangement joins TRBV19 to TRBJ1-2; D gene ambiguous. Trimming pared 3 bases from V and 3 bases from J, leaving 8 bases between. This CDR3 contains 13 residues. The germline gives CDR1 LNHDA, CDR2 SQIVND (reference sequence). The CDR3 region is CASSIQRYYGYTF. The CDR3 nucleotides read TGTGCCAGTAGTATCCAGAGATACTATGGCTACACCTTC.

This clone was seen a few times. The genes are TRBV10-3 and TRBJ1-1; TRBD1 agrees at 7 bases. CDR1 and CDR2 (germline): ENHRY, SYGVKD. The ends lost 6 bases at V and 4 bases at J; junction bases unmatched: 8. The CDR3 extends over 14 amino acids. The CDR3 nucleotides read TGTGCCATCAGGCCTACAGGGGATGGCACTGAAGCTTTCTTT. This gives the protein CAIRPTGDGTEAFF.

The chain has TRBV4-2 and TRBJ2-3; D perhaps matches TRBD2 (6 bases). Germline values: CDR1 LGHNA, CDR2 YNFKEQ. There are 18 residues in the CDR3. Trimming removed 2 bases from V and 4 bases from J, with 22 bases in between. The DNA of the CDR3 is TGTGCCAGCAGCCAACAAGAGGGCGGGGCCCATGGGGCAGATACGCAGTATTTT. This sequence encodes CASSQQEGGAHGADTQYF.

This rearrangement joins TRBV6-6 to TRBJ1-3; 10 bases match TRBD1. J gave up 4 bases and V 6 bases, and 6 bases lay outside the gene matches. Per germline, CDR1 MNHNY and CDR2 SVGAGI (reference sequence). CDR3 length: 15 residues. This chain's CDR3 is CASSRDRGTGNTIYF. The CDR3 DNA follows: TGTGCCAGCAGCCGGGACAGGGGCACGGGAAACACCATATATTTT.

This chain joins TRBV30 and TRBJ2-2, with TRBD2 as a possible D gene (6 bases). Germline V gene lookup returns CDR1 GTSNPN and CDR2 SVGIG (reference sequence). Trimming took 5 bases from V and 13 from J, leaving 14 bases between them. This CDR3 is 11 amino acids long. CDR3: CAWGEVVGLFF. The DNA of the CDR3 is TGTGCCTGGGGGGAGGTTGTGGGGCTGTTTTTT.

This clone is large in the sample. V is TRBV12-5 and J is TRBJ2-1; D is uncertain. Germline V gene sequence: CDR1 LGHNT, CDR2 FRNRAP. The CDR3 runs to 12 residues. V lost 5 bases to trimming and J lost 6 bases, with 8 bases between them. CDR3 protein: CASGRSFNEQFF. The CDR3 coding sequence is TGTGCTAGTGGTAGAAGTTTCAATGAGCAGTTCTTC.